This paragraph covers one T cell receptor (beta chain) sequence. Its target antigen remains unknown. Per-base quality was not reported, and no clone a single base away is much larger than it. The sample comes from a study of T cell repertoires in cytomegalovirus infection (dated by TCRdb to between 2018 and 2021). Describing the broader study: Donor HLA type was relevant to the analysis, as public TCR beta signatures indicated carriage of CMV infection together with the matching HLA type. What the research found in general, with its limitations: The ex vivo response was dominated by HLA-C-restricted CMV-specific TCR beta clonotypes, and the single most frequent clonotype in two of eight donors was supplied by these HLA-C-restricted clonotypes. In both this cohort and an independent roughly 400-donor cohort, the cumulative frequency of public TCR beta family members distinguished carriers of CMV infection plus the relevant HLA type.

The sequencer was an Illumina HiSeq 1500. TCRdb redid the processing of the public reads, applying fastp at Q25 and MiXCR, and retained in-frame beta chains. One record per CDR3 amino acid sequence lists the most common genes and DNA. The sample contains more than 140,000 distinct CDR3 sequences, roughly 6% of them found a single time. The leading ten clones occupy more than 15% of the sample. After removal of 4 bases from V and 5 bases from J, the junction retains 9 bases not matched to a gene. In the germline V gene, CDR1 corresponds to MDHEN and CDR2 to SYDVKM. The CDR3 runs 16 amino acids, cysteine and phenylalanine included. Here the CDR3 DNA is all that survives: 48 bases in frame from base 1.

This clonotype originated in a human donor in good health (CMV status not recorded). Some clones in this sample may be carry-over from other donors' samples. Sequencing used PBMCs. The rearrangement joined TRBV28 to TRBJ1-2, and TRBD1 matches 11 of the central bases. This receptor carries the CDR3 CASSSPGTGGRYGYTF. In nucleotides, the sequence is TGTGCCAGCAGTTCCCCAGGGACAGGGGGGAGGTATGGCTACACCTTC.